A single sample is the source of the 6 T cell receptor beta chains below, sequenced in a study of blood T cell repertoires in COVID-19. Clones were read by immunoSEQ multiplex PCR, and TCRdb kept only the in-frame ones, dropping some. The data contain over 150,000 clones, around 88% of them seen just once; the ten biggest clones take up roughly 18%. Sequences were obtained from peripheral blood. These receptor sequences come from a woman in her 70s who had recovered from COVID-19.

This clone was counted once. This chain uses TRBV11-2 with TRBJ1-2; possibly TRBD1 for D (5 bases). The germline V and J ends were trimmed by 5 bases and 0 bases, with 10 bases remaining between them. CDR3 length equals 14 residues. The V gene's germline CDR1 is SGHAT and CDR2 FQNNGV. The CDR3 sequence: CASSPRAPNYGYTF. CDR3 sequence (DNA): TGTGCCAGCAGCCCCAGGGCCCCTAACTATGGCTACACCTTC.

The chain has TRBV27 and TRBJ2-7, with D tentatively TRBD1 (7 bases). The germline V gene encodes CDR1 MNHEY and CDR2 SMNVEV (reference sequence). The CDR3 totals 14 residues. V lost 2 bases, J lost 4 bases, and 12 bases lay in between. The CDR3 region has the DNA TGTGCCAGCAGTTTACGGCGGGACAGATACGAGCAGTACTTC. It yields the protein CASSLRRDRYEQYF.

CDR3: CASSYRWATNEQFF. The CDR3 bases are TGTGCCAGCAGTTACCGCTGGGCAACCAATGAGCAGTTCTTC. The rearrangement joins TRBV6-2 or TRBV6-3 to TRBJ2-1; D is unresolved. Between the trimmed V and J ends, which lost 2 bases and 6 bases, there was a span of 11 bases. The CDR3 is 14 amino acids. Germline loops: CDR1 MNHEY, CDR2 SVGEGT.

The V call is TRBV9, the J call TRBJ2-1; possibly TRBD1 for D (5 bases). The CDR3 runs 16 residues. V lost 1 base and J lost 6, with 17 bases in between. The germline CDR1 and CDR2 sequences are SGDLS and YYNGEE. In nucleotides, the CDR3 is TGTGCCAGCAGCGTATGGGGCCAAATGTCGGTCAATGAGCAGTTCTTC. Amino acid sequence: CASSVWGQMSVNEQFF.

V and J are TRBV11-3 and TRBJ2-5; D uncertain. The CDR3 is 12 residues long. V lost 0 bases to trimming and J lost 5 bases, with 4 bases between them. Germline loops: CDR1 SGHNT, CDR2 YENEEA. The CDR3 sequence: CASSLDRETQYF. The CDR3, as DNA: TGTGCCAGCAGCTTAGATCGGGAGACCCAGTACTTC.

The chain carries TRBV3-1 (or the pseudogene TRBV3-2) and TRBJ2-5; 13 nucleotides align to TRBD2. Germline CDR1 LGHDT, CDR2 YNNKEL (reference sequence). V shed 6 bases and J 5 bases; nucleotides not matched to a gene: 12. This CDR3 has 17 residues. Written as DNA, the CDR3 is TGTGCCAGCAGAGAACTAGCGGGGGGGCCGGGCTTGGAGACCCAGTACTTC. Its translation is CASRELAGGPGLETQYF.